A selection of T cell receptor beta chains follows, all from one sample in a study of blood T cell repertoires in COVID-19. This table comes from immunoSEQ multiplex PCR, and its TCRdb copy is limited to in-frame clones, with some not included. The top ten hold approximately 30% of the sample, which has some 56,000 clones, under 90% seen once. Material for sequencing was peripheral blood. The source is a woman of 80 years or more with active or convalescent COVID-19. The CDR3 runs from the conserved cysteine through the conserved F or W. D genes are given only for firm matches. Expanded clones get a size class; other rows say once, few or many, or leave the size out.

j_gene: TRBJ1-1; abundance: NA; d_gene: NA; v_gene: TRBV12-5; CDR3aa: CASQLTRQTMNTEAFF; CDR3nt: TGTGCTAGTCAATTGACGCGGCAGACCATGAACACTGAAGCTTTCTTT
j_gene: TRBJ1-2; abundance: NA; d_gene: NA; v_gene: TRBV9; CDR3aa: CASSPPDRLPYGYTF; CDR3nt: TGTGCCAGCAGCCCCCCAGACAGGCTCCCATATGGCTACACCTTC
j_gene: TRBJ2-1; abundance: few; d_gene: NA; v_gene: TRBV7-2; CDR3aa: CASSPLVRFSRNEQFF; CDR3nt: TGTGCCAGCAGCCCCTTAGTCCGTTTCTCGAGGAATGAGCAGTTCTTC
j_gene: TRBJ1-5; abundance: NA; d_gene: NA; v_gene: TRBV7-8; CDR3aa: CASSLVSGAGQPQHF; CDR3nt: TGTGCCAGCAGCTTAGTTTCAGGGGCAGGTCAGCCCCAGCATTTT
j_gene: TRBJ2-5; abundance: NA; d_gene: TRBD1; v_gene: TRBV29-1; CDR3aa: CSVVRAGGKETQYF; CDR3nt: TGCAGCGTTGTACGGGCAGGGGGCAAGGAGACCCAGTACTTC
j_gene: TRBJ2-3; abundance: NA; d_gene: NA; v_gene: TRBV27; CDR3aa: CASSLGASTDTQYF; CDR3nt: TGTGCCAGCAGTTTAGGGGCTAGCACAGATACGCAGTATTTT
j_gene: TRBJ2-3; abundance: NA; d_gene: TRBD2; v_gene: TRBV28; CDR3aa: CASSTWASGSTDTQYF; CDR3nt: TGTGCCAGCAGTACATGGGCTAGCGGAAGCACAGATACGCAGTATTTT
j_gene: TRBJ2-3; abundance: NA; d_gene: NA; v_gene: TRBV19; CDR3aa: CASSTVAATDTQYF; CDR3nt: TGTGCCAGTAGTACGGTAGCTGCTACAGATACGCAGTATTTT
j_gene: TRBJ2-3; abundance: NA; d_gene: TRBD2; v_gene: TRBV15; CDR3aa: CATSLSGGVDTQYF; CDR3nt: TGTGCCACCAGCCTTAGCGGGGGGGTAGATACGCAGTATTTT
j_gene: TRBJ2-3; abundance: NA; d_gene: NA; v_gene: TRBV19; CDR3aa: CASSIRVLSTDTQYF; CDR3nt: TGTGCCAGTAGTATACGGGTCCTTAGCACAGATACGCAGTATTTT
j_gene: TRBJ2-2; abundance: NA; d_gene: TRBD2; v_gene: TRBV7-2; CDR3aa: CASSFLNGGAGGELFF; CDR3nt: TGTGCCAGCAGCTTTTTGAACGGGGGGGCCGGCGGGGAGCTGTTTTTT
j_gene: TRBJ2-1; abundance: large; d_gene: NA; v_gene: TRBV24-1; CDR3aa: CATSAGDNEQFF; CDR3nt: TGTGCCACCAGTGCAGGGGATAATGAGCAGTTCTTC
j_gene: TRBJ1-6; abundance: NA; d_gene: TRBD1; v_gene: TRBV19; CDR3aa: CATSDRVGSPLHF; CDR3nt: TGTGCCACCTCGGACAGGGTTGGGTCACCCCTCCACTTT
j_gene: TRBJ1-3; abundance: few; d_gene: TRBD1; v_gene: TRBV6-2/TRBV6-3; CDR3aa: CASSPTGVGNTIYF; CDR3nt: TGTGCCAGCAGTCCGACAGGGGTCGGAAACACCATATATTTT
j_gene: TRBJ1-2; abundance: once; d_gene: NA; v_gene: TRBV2; CDR3aa: CASSDYSGTTGYTF; CDR3nt: TGTGCCAGCAGTGATTATTCAGGGACAACGGGCTACACCTTC
j_gene: TRBJ2-3; abundance: NA; d_gene: TRBD2; v_gene: TRBV9; CDR3aa: CASSVEGGGFTDTQYF; CDR3nt: TGTGCCAGCAGCGTAGAGGGCGGGGGGTTCACAGATACGCAGTATTTT
j_gene: TRBJ2-1; abundance: NA; d_gene: NA; v_gene: TRBV7-9; CDR3aa: CASSLVWSRGDNEQFF; CDR3nt: TGTGCCAGCAGCTTAGTTTGGAGCAGGGGAGACAATGAGCAGTTCTTC
j_gene: TRBJ1-2; abundance: NA; d_gene: NA; v_gene: TRBV6-5; CDR3aa: CASSYVVGADYGYTF; CDR3nt: TGTGCCAGCAGTTACGTTGTAGGGGCCGACTATGGCTACACCTTC
j_gene: TRBJ2-1; abundance: NA; d_gene: NA; v_gene: TRBV6-2/TRBV6-3; CDR3aa: CASSSDYSSYNEQFF; CDR3nt: TGTGCCAGCAGTTCAGACTATAGCTCCTACAATGAGCAGTTCTTC
j_gene: TRBJ2-1; abundance: NA; d_gene: TRBD2; v_gene: TRBV4-1; CDR3aa: CASSQALAGPTEQFF; CDR3nt: TGCGCCAGCAGCCAGGCCCTAGCGGGGCCTACGGAGCAGTTCTTC
j_gene: TRBJ1-1; abundance: once; d_gene: NA; v_gene: TRBV7-3; CDR3aa: CASSPVPNTEAFF; CDR3nt: TGTGCCAGCAGCCCAGTTCCGAACACTGAAGCTTTCTTT
j_gene: TRBJ1-3; abundance: once; d_gene: NA; v_gene: TRBV5-4; CDR3aa: CASSQDRYSGNTIYF; CDR3nt: TGTGCCAGCAGCCAGGACAGATACTCTGGAAACACCATATATTTT
j_gene: TRBJ1-2; abundance: NA; d_gene: NA; v_gene: TRBV6-5; CDR3aa: CASSGQNHYGYTF; CDR3nt: TGTGCCAGCAGCGGACAGAATCACTATGGCTACACCTTC
j_gene: TRBJ2-3; abundance: NA; d_gene: TRBD2; v_gene: TRBV10-3; CDR3aa: CAISDPGGAVTDTQYF; CDR3nt: TGTGCCATCAGTGACCCCGGGGGGGCGGTCACAGATACGCAGTATTTT
j_gene: TRBJ2-3; abundance: many; d_gene: TRBD2; v_gene: TRBV27; CDR3aa: CASSLAGGLGDTQYF; CDR3nt: TGTGCCAGCAGTTTAGCGGGGGGGCTGGGAGATACGCAGTATTTT
j_gene: TRBJ1-2; abundance: once; d_gene: TRBD1; v_gene: TRBV24-1; CDR3aa: CATSDRDRVRGYTF; CDR3nt: TGTGCCACCAGTGATCGGGACAGGGTAAGAGGCTACACCTTC
j_gene: TRBJ2-3; abundance: NA; d_gene: TRBD1; v_gene: TRBV19; CDR3aa: CASSRDRDRTDTQYF; CDR3nt: TGTGCCAGTAGTAGGGACAGGGACAGAACAGATACGCAGTATTTT
j_gene: TRBJ1-1; abundance: NA; d_gene: NA; v_gene: TRBV9; CDR3aa: CASSVSGRRAENTEAFF; CDR3nt: TGTGCCAGCAGCGTAAGCGGGAGGAGGGCGGAGAACACTGAAGCTTTCTTT
j_gene: TRBJ1-2; abundance: NA; d_gene: TRBD1; v_gene: TRBV7-2; CDR3aa: CASTMDRVQRGYTF; CDR3nt: TGTGCCAGCACCATGGACAGGGTTCAACGTGGCTACACCTTC
j_gene: TRBJ2-3; abundance: NA; d_gene: TRBD2; v_gene: TRBV28; CDR3aa: CASSFPGGADTQYF; CDR3nt: TGTGCCAGCAGTTTCCCCGGGGGGGCAGATACGCAGTATTTT
j_gene: TRBJ2-3; abundance: NA; d_gene: TRBD2; v_gene: TRBV10-3; CDR3aa: CAISLHSAGAAGRTDTQYF; CDR3nt: TGTGCCATCAGCTTACATTCAGCGGGGGCCGCTGGCCGCACAGATACGCAGTATTTT
j_gene: TRBJ2-3; abundance: NA; d_gene: TRBD2; v_gene: TRBV19; CDR3aa: CASSPRTSGGTDTQYF; CDR3nt: TGTGCCAGTAGCCCACGGACTAGCGGGGGGACGGATACGCAGTATTTT
j_gene: TRBJ1-1; abundance: NA; d_gene: NA; v_gene: TRBV6-2/TRBV6-3; CDR3aa: CASSYSRYGNTEAFF; CDR3nt: TGTGCCAGCAGTTACTCGAGGTATGGCAACACTGAAGCTTTCTTT
j_gene: TRBJ2-3; abundance: NA; d_gene: TRBD2; v_gene: TRBV23-1; CDR3aa: CASSQSVGGAEDTQYF; CDR3nt: TGCGCCAGCAGTCAATCGGTCGGGGGGGCGGAAGATACGCAGTATTTT
j_gene: TRBJ2-5; abundance: NA; d_gene: NA; v_gene: TRBV29-1; CDR3aa: CSVRLFQETQYF; CDR3nt: TGCAGCGTTCGGTTGTTCCAAGAGACCCAGTACTTC
j_gene: TRBJ2-5; abundance: NA; d_gene: NA; v_gene: TRBV18; CDR3aa: CASSPLGRGVVGQETQYF; CDR3nt: TGTGCCAGCTCACCCCTCGGCAGGGGGGTAGTGGGGCAAGAGACCCAGTACTTC
j_gene: TRBJ2-4; abundance: NA; d_gene: NA; v_gene: TRBV2; CDR3aa: CASSEGAGLGKNIQYF; CDR3nt: TGTGCCAGCAGTGAGGGGGCCGGGCTCGGCAAAAACATTCAGTACTTC
j_gene: TRBJ1-1; abundance: NA; d_gene: NA; v_gene: TRBV4-3; CDR3aa: CASSQEERATNTEAFF; CDR3nt: TGCGCCAGCAGCCAAGAAGAGAGGGCCACGAACACTGAAGCTTTCTTT
j_gene: TRBJ1-4; abundance: NA; d_gene: NA; v_gene: TRBV28; CDR3aa: CASSFQSVRKLFF; CDR3nt: TGTGCCAGCAGTTTCCAGAGTGTCAGGAAACTGTTTTTT
j_gene: TRBJ1-2; abundance: NA; d_gene: NA; v_gene: TRBV6-4; CDR3aa: CASSDRGSHGYTF; CDR3nt: TGTGCCAGCAGTGACAGGGGGTCCCACGGCTACACCTTC
j_gene: TRBJ2-7; abundance: NA; d_gene: TRBD1; v_gene: TRBV29-1; CDR3aa: CSVRDRGNYEQYF; CDR3nt: TGCAGCGTACGGGACAGGGGAAACTACGAGCAGTACTTC
j_gene: TRBJ2-3; abundance: NA; d_gene: TRBD2; v_gene: TRBV9; CDR3aa: CASSVGGGDTQYF; CDR3nt: TGTGCCAGCAGCGTAGGCGGGGGAGATACGCAGTATTTT
j_gene: TRBJ2-3; abundance: many; d_gene: TRBD2; v_gene: TRBV5-1; CDR3aa: CASSPGLVVEHIVSSTDTQYF; CDR3nt: TGCGCCAGCAGCCCCGGACTAGTGGTAGAACATATTGTATCTAGCACAGATACGCAGTATTTT
j_gene: TRBJ1-2; abundance: NA; d_gene: TRBD1; v_gene: TRBV9; CDR3aa: CASSVSWTGNGYTF; CDR3nt: TGTGCCAGCAGCGTTTCGTGGACAGGGAATGGCTACACCTTC
j_gene: TRBJ1-2; abundance: NA; d_gene: NA; v_gene: TRBV7-9; CDR3aa: CASSLEWTAYGYTF; CDR3nt: TGTGCCAGCAGCTTAGAATGGACAGCATATGGCTACACCTTC
j_gene: TRBJ2-5; abundance: NA; d_gene: NA; v_gene: TRBV7-7; CDR3aa: CASSFIAGIQETQYF; CDR3nt: TGTGCTAGCAGCTTCATAGCCGGGATCCAAGAGACCCAGTACTTC
j_gene: TRBJ2-7; abundance: NA; d_gene: TRBD1; v_gene: TRBV25-1; CDR3aa: CASSEDRGPYEQYF; CDR3nt: TGTGCCAGCAGTGAAGACAGGGGTCCCTACGAGCAGTACTTC
j_gene: TRBJ1-5; abundance: once; d_gene: TRBD1; v_gene: TRBV6-2/TRBV6-3; CDR3aa: CASSKWDSKYSNQPQHF; CDR3nt: TGTGCCAGCAGCAAATGGGACAGTAAGTATAGCAATCAGCCCCAGCATTTT
j_gene: TRBJ1-1; abundance: few; d_gene: NA; v_gene: TRBV19; CDR3aa: CASSYGQRSTEAFF; CDR3nt: TGTGCCAGTAGCTACGGACAAAGGAGCACTGAAGCTTTCTTT
j_gene: TRBJ2-6; abundance: NA; d_gene: NA; v_gene: TRBV5-1; CDR3aa: CASSLAAGAGANVLTF; CDR3nt: TGCGCCAGCAGCTTGGCGGCAGGGGCTGGGGCCAACGTCCTGACTTTC
j_gene: TRBJ2-7; abundance: NA; d_gene: TRBD1; v_gene: TRBV19; CDR3aa: CASSIATGVYEQYF; CDR3nt: TGTGCCAGTAGTATCGCGACAGGGGTTTACGAGCAGTACTTC
j_gene: TRBJ2-1; abundance: NA; d_gene: NA; v_gene: TRBV7-2; CDR3aa: CASSSRGANNEQFF; CDR3nt: TGTGCCAGCAGCTCTCGGGGGGCCAACAATGAGCAGTTCTTC
j_gene: TRBJ2-1; abundance: NA; d_gene: TRBD2; v_gene: TRBV9; CDR3aa: CASSPTIYGGSYNEQFF; CDR3nt: TGTGCCAGCAGCCCCACTATTTACGGGGGGTCCTACAATGAGCAGTTCTTC